One sample yielded the 10 T cell receptor beta chains listed below, sequenced in a study of T cell responses to AZD1222 COVID-19 vaccine. TCRdb's table, derived via immunoSEQ multiplex PCR, lists solely in-frame clones and lacks some. The sample contains around 130,000 clones, roughly nine tenths of which appear only once. The sequences come from peripheral blood, collected 28 days after the second dose of the MenACWY control vaccine. These receptors were obtained from an adult who received the MenACWY meningococcal vaccine as a control.

This clone has a single count. The chain has TRBV7-2 and TRBJ2-7; the D gene is possibly TRBD1 (6 bases). This CDR3 is 13 amino acids long. The germline CDR1 and CDR2 sequences are SGHTA and FQGNSA. Trimming stripped 5 bases from V and 7 bases from J, with 15 bases between. The CDR3 DNA reads as TGTGCCAGCAGCCCGGACAGACGGGAAGAGCAGTACTTC. This translates into CASSPDRREEQYF.

This clone turned up a few times. The rearrangement uses TRBV7-2 and TRBJ2-5, with 11 bases fitting TRBD2. Per the germline V gene, CDR1 is SGHTA and CDR2 is FQGNSA. With V trimmed by 5 bases and J by 6 bases, 8 bases remained unmatched. This CDR3 contains 15 residues. The CDR3 loop is CASSLGTSGGKTQYF. The CDR3 nucleotides read TGTGCCAGCAGCCTTGGGACTAGCGGCGGTAAGACCCAGTACTTC.

The chain links TRBV28 to TRBJ1-5; 9 bases line up with TRBD1. V was clipped by 10 bases and J by 6 bases; unmatched bases: 10. The length of the CDR3 is 14 residues. The germline gives CDR1 MDHEN, CDR2 SYDVKM. The CDR3 DNA follows: TGTGCCACCAAAGGGACAGGGTTCGTTCAGCCCCAGCATTTT. It yields the protein CATKGTGFVQPQHF.

This chain connects TRBV27 to TRBJ2-7; TRBD2 agrees at 8 bases. This CDR3 contains 15 residues. The J segment lost 7 bases and the V segment lost 1 base, leaving 9 bases of the junction unmatched. Germline V gives CDR1 MNHEY, CDR2 SMNVEV (reference sequence). The CDR3 DNA is TGTGCCAGCAGTTTATTTGCTAGCGGGCCTCGGGAGCAGTACTTC. It translates to CASSLFASGPREQYF.

V and J are TRBV9 and TRBJ1-2; D is ambiguous. Trimming took off 0 bases at V and 4 bases at J, with 13 bases between the two ends. Germline-derived CDR1 and CDR2 are SGDLS and YYNGEE. CDR3 length: 15 residues. The CDR3 region has the DNA TGTGCCAGCAGCGTAGCTCCGGGAGAAGGCTATGGCTACACCTTC. Amino acid sequence: CASSVAPGEGYGYTF.

The chain joins TRBV7-3 to TRBJ2-1; D ambiguous. The germline V and J ends were trimmed by 1 base and 1 base, with 11 bases remaining between them. Germline CDR1 is SGHTA and CDR2 is FQGTGA. The length of the CDR3 is 16 residues. CDR3 in DNA: TGTGCCAGCAGCTTAAGCTGGCAGCCTTCCTACAATGAGCAGTTCTTC. This codes for CASSLSWQPSYNEQFF.

The chain recombines TRBV6-2 or TRBV6-3 with TRBJ2-6, with TRBD1 matching 8 bases. The CDR3 has 19 amino acids. V shed 6 bases and J 0 bases; nucleotides not matched to a gene: 13. The germline CDR1 and CDR2 sequences are MNHEY and SVGEGT. The CDR3 DNA reads TGTGCCAGCAGCCTCGGACAGGGAGAGGGTCACTCTGGGGCCAACGTCCTGACTTTC. As protein: CASSLGQGEGHSGANVLTF.

This sequence joins TRBV6-2 or TRBV6-3 and TRBJ2-7; 10 bases map to TRBD2. This CDR3 contains 15 residues. Germline lookup yields CDR1 MNHEY and CDR2 SVGEGT. V was pared by 6 bases and J by 2 bases, with 7 bases of the junction left unmatched. CDR3 loop: CASSPPGTSAYEQYF. In nucleotides, the CDR3 is TGTGCCAGCAGCCCCCCCGGGACTAGCGCCTACGAGCAGTACTTC.

The V call is TRBV7-8, the J call TRBJ2-7; 7 nucleotides agree with TRBD2. The CDR3 has 16 amino acids. CDR1 is SGHVS and CDR2 is FQNEAQ in the germline V gene. The V segment lost 1 base and the J segment 7 bases; nucleotides outside the gene matches: 13. The CDR3 DNA reads TGTGCCAGCAGCTTAGTACCCAGCGGGGCATCTCGAGAGCAGTACTTC. Its protein product is CASSLVPSGASREQYF.

The rearrangement uses TRBV28 and TRBJ1-5; D is undetermined. CDR1 is MDHEN and CDR2 is SYDVKM in the germline V gene. The CDR3 runs 16 residues. V lost 3 bases and J 0 bases, leaving 12 bases between the germline ends. The CDR3 region has the DNA TGTGCCAGCAGTTTCCACGACCGGGTTAGCAATCAGCCCCAGCATTTT. Translation: CASSFHDRVSNQPQHF.